This section outlines one TCR beta chain sequence together with its context. Its antigen has not been determined. Nothing much larger sits one base from this clone, and base qualities are not available. This entry is derived from a study of blood T cell repertoires in COVID-19 (TCRdb year 2020). Context from the whole study: The collaborator samples originated in the United States, Italy and Spain and spanned the acute and convalescent phases of COVID-19. The samples were drawn from the first 160 participants of the ongoing ImmuneRACE study and from some 1,300 subjects provided by 6 global collaborators. Nearly every sample came with metadata listing a de-identified subject ID, COVID-19 status, age in years and sex. The material from the prospective study consisted of cDNA or gDNA derived from T cells, B-cell-depleted T cells, or PBMCs. The dataset comprised deeply sampled blood TCRbeta repertoires from subjects exposed to, actively infected with, or recovered from COVID-19. The repertoires were released in a freely available public database meant as a resource for research on the immune response to SARS-CoV-2. HLA class I and class II types, where available, came from metadata supplied by the sample provider rather than from assay-based typing.

The investigation overall reported the following: The quantity of clinical and demographic metadata differed by source and by participant and was supplied without curation.

TCRbeta CDR3 regions were amplified from genomic DNA using the immunoSEQ Assay, a bias-controlled multiplex PCR. The original methods were these. The number of nucleated cells in each sample was estimated from the amplification of reference gene primers within the assay. To quantify the absolute abundance of each unique TCRbeta CDR3 rearrangement, sequence reads were collapsed and filtered. Productive Simpson clonality was computed per sample as the square root of Simpson's diversity index over productive rearrangements. This immuneACCESS table, as held by TCRdb, lists in-frame sequences with V and J called but not all clones. Of the missing ones, under half trace to an unresolved V gene in checked studies; the others have no known cause. V and J calls and clone size follow that table, whereas D and trimming were derived from the DNA. Within this sample are hundreds of thousands of clones, with over 80% of them counted one time only. Roughly 0.25% of the sample is held by the ten biggest clonotypes.

Reading from cysteine to phenylalanine, the CDR3 counts 15 amino acids. The retained sequence is limited to the CDR3, 45 bases, with the frame set at the first base. CDR1 is given as SGHTA and CDR2 as FQGNSA, both from the germline V gene. Relative to germline, V is missing 3 bases and J is missing 12 bases, with 7 bases of the junction outside any gene match. The collaborating institutions used their own protocols to collect whole blood in K2EDTA tubes. For TCRbeta analysis, collaborators shipped samples as frozen whole blood, isolated PBMCs, or DNA extracted from either of those sample types. This receptor was taken from a woman younger than 30 with acute or convalescent COVID-19. The rearrangement combines TRBV7-2 with TRBJ2-1; a stretch of 14 junction bases matches TRBD2. Source material: peripheral blood. The CDR3 protein is CASSFRLAGGPVQFF. The bases read TGTGCCAGCAGCTTCCGACTAGCGGGGGGGCCCGTGCAGTTCTTC.